What follows are 4 T cell receptor beta chains derived from one specimen sequenced in a study of blood T cell repertoires in COVID-19. This table comes from immunoSEQ multiplex PCR, and its TCRdb copy is limited to in-frame clones, with some not included. There are about 48,000 clones in the sample; 90% occur only once, and 5% to 5.5% lies in the top ten. Input material: peripheral blood. Receptor source: a man between 65 and 85 years old with acute or convalescent COVID-19.

The gene calls are TRBV6-2 or TRBV6-3 and TRBJ2-1; D gene ambiguous. The CDR3 spans 15 residues. Looked up from germline, CDR1 is MNHEY and CDR2 is SVGEGT. Trimming left V 2 bases short and J 5 bases short, with 13 bases between. CDR3 residues: CASSYARLTDNEQFF. The CDR3, as DNA: TGTGCCAGCAGTTACGCTAGACTTACCGACAATGAGCAGTTCTTC.

The genes are TRBV19 and TRBJ1-1; 8 bases are a match to TRBD1. With V trimmed by 5 bases and J by 3 bases, 8 bases remained unmatched. Germline V gene data show CDR1 as LNHDA and CDR2 as SQIVND (reference sequence). The CDR3 extends over 15 amino acids. DNA of the CDR3: TGTGCCAGTAGTTCCCGCAGGGGGCGCGACACTGAAGCTTTCTTT. This encodes CASSSRRGRDTEAFF.

This sequence joins TRBV6-5 and TRBJ2-7; 9 nucleotides line up with TRBD1. CDR1 and CDR2 from the germline V gene are MNHEY and SVGAGI. The junction had 10 bases not matched to a gene; V was cut back by 6 bases and J by 7 bases. CDR3 size: 14 residues. CDR3 sequence (DNA): TGTGCCAGCAGCGATGGACAGGGGCCGGATGAGCAGTACTTC. Its translation: CASSDGQGPDEQYF.

The chain joins TRBV4-3 to TRBJ2-1; 9 bases align to TRBD1. Germline V gene sequence: CDR1 LGHNA, CDR2 YSLEER. V lost 0 bases, J lost 2 bases, and 8 bases stayed unmatched. CDR3 length equals 18 residues. The CDR3, as DNA: TGCGCCAGCAGCCAAGATATCCAGGGACAGGGTGCCTACAATGAGCAGTTCTTC. Translation: CASSQDIQGQGAYNEQFF.